Listed here is a single TCR beta chain. Its antigen is not identified. This specimen comes from a study of cytomegalovirus exposure and HLA in healthy donors. Study findings and constraints: Presence/absence analyses supposed approximately even sequencing depth among donors. As a later analysis revealed, the rate of TCR association differed by HLA locus, with DRB1 most and HLA-C fewest. An analysis done earlier found most TCR beta V segments productive about 87% or about 30% of the time. When analyzed later, a missense DCLRE1C variant was found to be linked to TCR beta V- and J-gene trimming.

Trimming removed 6 bases from V and 5 bases from J; junction bases left unmatched: 9. CDR3 length equals 15 residues. Looked up from germline, CDR1 is MNHNS and CDR2 is SASEGT. Primers: 60 Vbeta forward and 13 Jbeta reverse. Measured with immunoSEQ multiplex PCR; TCRdb has only the in-frame clones, and not every one. Here the sample spans around 230,000 clones, about 75% being singletons. The TCR sequence derives from a male donor in good health and CMV-seronegative. The sample was PBMCs. The genes are TRBV6-1 and TRBJ2-1; 8 nucleotides match TRBD2. CDR3 nucleotide sequence: TGTGCCAGCAGAAAGCGGGAGAAAGCCCACAATGAGCAGTTCTTC. The encoded protein is CASRKREKAHNEQFF.